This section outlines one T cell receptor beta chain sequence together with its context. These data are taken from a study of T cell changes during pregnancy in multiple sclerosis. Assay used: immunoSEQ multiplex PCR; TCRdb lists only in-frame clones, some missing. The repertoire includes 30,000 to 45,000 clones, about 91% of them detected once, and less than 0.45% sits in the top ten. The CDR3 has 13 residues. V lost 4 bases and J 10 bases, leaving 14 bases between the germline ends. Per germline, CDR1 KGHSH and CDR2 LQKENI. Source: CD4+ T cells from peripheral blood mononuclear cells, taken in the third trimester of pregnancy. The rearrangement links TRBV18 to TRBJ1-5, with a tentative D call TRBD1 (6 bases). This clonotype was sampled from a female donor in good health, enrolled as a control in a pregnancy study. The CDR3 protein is CASSRGQDTPQHF. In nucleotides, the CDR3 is TGTGCCAGCTCACGGGGGCAGGATACACCCCAGCATTTT.